This TCR beta chain was obtained from a study of blood T cell repertoires in COVID-19 (dated by TCRdb to 2018 to 2021). Study-wide context: Samples from collaborators originated in the United States, Italy and Spain and spanned both the acute and convalescent phases of COVID-19. Where HLA class I and class II types were available, the types were taken from metadata supplied by the sample provider, not from assay-based typing. The material from the prospective study consisted of cDNA or gDNA derived from T cells, B-cell-depleted T cells, or PBMCs. A freely available public database, intended as a resource for researchers studying the immune response to SARS-CoV-2, is where the repertoires were released. Subjects who had been exposed to COVID-19, were actively infected with it, or had recovered from it provided the deeply sampled blood TCRbeta repertoires that made up the dataset. The sample metadata nearly always contained a de-identified subject ID, COVID-19 status, age in years and sex. The samples were drawn from the first 160 participants of the ongoing ImmuneRACE study and from over a thousand subjects provided by 6 global collaborators. Paper-wide results and their limitations: The quantity of clinical and demographic metadata differed by source and by participant and was supplied without curation.

About this clone itself: It has no known antigen specificity. No quality values exist for individual bases; no much larger clone is one base distant.

TCRbeta CDR3 regions were amplified from genomic DNA by means of the immunoSEQ Assay, a bias-controlled multiplex PCR. The authors' analysis ran thus. The number of nucleated cells in each sample was estimated from the amplification of reference gene primers within the assay. Sequence reads were collapsed and filtered to measure the absolute abundance of every unique TCRbeta CDR3 rearrangement. For each sample, productive Simpson clonality was calculated as the square root of Simpson's diversity index across productive rearrangements. TCRdb retrieved this table from immuneACCESS and kept in-frame rearrangements only. Not all clones are present; in checked studies, unresolved V genes account for under half, and no reason is known for the remainder. The V and J calls and the clone size are those of that table, but D and trimming were determined from the DNA. The sample data list 200,000 or so clones, and over 65% of these were observed just once. In total, the top ten clones hold over 15% of the sample.

From the cysteine up to the phenylalanine, the CDR3 has a length of 16 residues. Only CDR3 DNA remains: 48 bases, in frame from the first base. The germline V end is reduced by 4 bases and the J end by 1 base; junction bases left unmatched: 6. The germline V gene sets CDR1 to MNHEY and CDR2 to SVGEGT. At one collaborating source in Seattle, patients were enrolled during active infection and were followed longitudinally through the course of disease. The collaborating institutions used their own protocols to collect whole blood in K2EDTA tubes. For TCRbeta analysis, collaborator samples were shipped as frozen whole blood, as isolated PBMCs, or as DNA extracted from either sample type.

This TCR derives from a person between 65 and 79 years old with COVID-19, enrolled during active disease. The sequencing input was peripheral blood. The chain uses TRBV6-2 or TRBV6-3 and TRBJ1-5; TRBD1 aligns with 8 central bases. Read as DNA, the sequence is TGTGCCAGCAGTTTCGGACAGGGCTGGAGCAATCAGCCCCAGCATTTT. The encoded protein is CASSFGQGWSNQPQHF.